These T cell receptor beta chains were read from a single sample in a study of cytotoxic CD8 clonotypes in ibrutinib-treated CLL. TCRdb's table, derived via immunoSEQ multiplex PCR, lists solely in-frame clones and lacks some. The sample holds under 150,000 clones, 75% to 95% seen once. The sample in question was PBMCs, obtained after 12 months of ibrutinib treatment. The receptor source for this set is a human donor with chronic lymphocytic leukemia. The CDR3 runs from the conserved cysteine through the conserved F or W. The order of the fields is clone size, V gene, J gene, D gene, CDR3 protein, CDR3 DNA. A D gene is named only where the DNA matches it firmly. Size tells how often a clone was seen (once, few, many) or the class of an expanded clone, and some rows leave it out.

clone size: NA
V gene: TRBV6-5
J gene: TRBJ2-1
D gene: NA
CDR3 protein: CASSSIEQFF
CDR3 DNA: TGTGCCAGCAGCTCGATTGAGCAGTTCTTC

clone size: NA
V gene: TRBV7-9
J gene: TRBJ2-7
D gene: TRBD2
CDR3 protein: CASSAGTSGGSSYEQYF
CDR3 DNA: TGTGCCAGCAGCGCGGGGACTAGCGGGGGGAGCTCCTACGAGCAGTACTTC

clone size: NA
V gene: TRBV7-6
J gene: TRBJ2-3
D gene: NA
CDR3 protein: CASSPPGGSTDTQYF
CDR3 DNA: TGTGCCAGCAGTCCCCCGGGCGGTAGCACAGATACGCAGTATTTT

clone size: NA
V gene: TRBV6-5
J gene: TRBJ1-5
D gene: NA
CDR3 protein: CASSRYSYSNQPQHF
CDR3 DNA: TGTGCCAGCAGCAGATACAGTTATAGCAATCAGCCCCAGCATTTT

clone size: NA
V gene: TRBV5-1
J gene: TRBJ2-7
D gene: TRBD1
CDR3 protein: CASSLGSGQGIAEQYF
CDR3 DNA: TGCGCCAGCAGCTTGGGTAGTGGACAGGGGATTGCCGAGCAGTACTTC

clone size: NA
V gene: TRBV11-3
J gene: TRBJ2-7
D gene: TRBD1
CDR3 protein: CASSRRDSGYEQYF
CDR3 DNA: TGTGCCAGCAGCCGCCGGGACAGCGGCTACGAGCAGTACTTC

clone size: NA
V gene: TRBV30
J gene: TRBJ2-1
D gene: NA
CDR3 protein: CAWGRGLPDNEQFF
CDR3 DNA: TGTGCCTGGGGTAGGGGACTTCCCGACAATGAGCAGTTCTTC

clone size: NA
V gene: TRBV7-8
J gene: TRBJ2-7
D gene: TRBD2
CDR3 protein: CASSTGTSGGLIYEQYF
CDR3 DNA: TGTGCCAGCAGCACCGGGACTAGCGGGGGGTTGATCTACGAGCAGTACTTC

clone size: NA
V gene: TRBV27
J gene: TRBJ1-4
D gene: NA
CDR3 protein: CASSPRRGQRGEKLFF
CDR3 DNA: TGTGCCAGCAGTCCCCGTAGGGGCCAGAGAGGTGAAAAACTGTTTTTT

clone size: NA
V gene: TRBV6-5
J gene: TRBJ2-1
D gene: NA
CDR3 protein: CASGRVSSYNEQFF
CDR3 DNA: TGTGCCAGCGGGCGGGTTAGCTCCTACAATGAGCAGTTCTTC

clone size: few
V gene: TRBV27
J gene: TRBJ2-3
D gene: NA
CDR3 protein: CASSLAGRKSDTQYF
CDR3 DNA: TGTGCCAGCAGTTTGGCGGGACGTAAGTCAGATACGCAGTATTTT

clone size: NA
V gene: TRBV11-3
J gene: TRBJ2-1
D gene: TRBD2
CDR3 protein: CASSSQSGGPYNEQFF
CDR3 DNA: TGTGCCAGCAGCTCCCAAAGCGGGGGGCCATACAATGAGCAGTTCTTC

clone size: few
V gene: TRBV6-5
J gene: TRBJ1-2
D gene: TRBD1
CDR3 protein: CASSMDRIYGYTF
CDR3 DNA: TGTGCCAGCAGCATGGACAGGATCTATGGCTACACCTTC

clone size: NA
V gene: TRBV9
J gene: TRBJ1-1
D gene: NA
CDR3 protein: CASSVGLGNTEAFF
CDR3 DNA: TGTGCCAGCAGCGTTGGCTTGGGGAACACTGAAGCTTTCTTT

clone size: NA
V gene: TRBV5-1
J gene: TRBJ2-2
D gene: TRBD2
CDR3 protein: CASSLYSSGSYTGELFF
CDR3 DNA: TGCGCCAGCAGCTTGTATTCTAGCGGGAGCTACACCGGGGAGCTGTTTTTT

clone size: once
V gene: TRBV28
J gene: TRBJ2-7
D gene: NA
CDR3 protein: CASSLCRECEQYF
CDR3 DNA: TGTGCCAGCAGTTTATGCCGGGAATGCGAGCAGTACTTC

clone size: NA
V gene: TRBV7-9
J gene: TRBJ2-7
D gene: NA
CDR3 protein: CASSLVTGVWYEQYF
CDR3 DNA: TGTGCCAGCAGCTTAGTGACCGGAGTTTGGTACGAGCAGTACTTC

clone size: NA
V gene: TRBV5-1
J gene: TRBJ2-4
D gene: NA
CDR3 protein: CASSLAGIQNIQYF
CDR3 DNA: TGCGCCAGCAGCTTGGCCGGTATTCAAAACATTCAGTACTTC

clone size: NA
V gene: TRBV7-3
J gene: TRBJ2-6
D gene: NA
CDR3 protein: CASSLSGTGANVLTF
CDR3 DNA: TGTGCCAGCAGCTTATCAGGGACCGGGGCCAACGTCCTGACTTTC

clone size: NA
V gene: TRBV19
J gene: TRBJ1-1
D gene: NA
CDR3 protein: CASQMDSTEAFF
CDR3 DNA: TGTGCCAGTCAAATGGACAGCACTGAAGCTTTCTTT

clone size: few
V gene: TRBV19
J gene: TRBJ2-7
D gene: TRBD2
CDR3 protein: CASSTIAGGGEQYF
CDR3 DNA: TGTGCCAGTAGTACGATAGCGGGAGGAGGCGAGCAGTACTTC

clone size: NA
V gene: TRBV28
J gene: TRBJ2-5
D gene: NA
CDR3 protein: CATLTGTARAQYF
CDR3 DNA: TGTGCCACCTTGACCGGGACCGCCAGAGCCCAGTACTTC

clone size: NA
V gene: TRBV28
J gene: TRBJ1-4
D gene: TRBD1
CDR3 protein: CASTSPGTGNEKLFF
CDR3 DNA: TGTGCCAGCACCTCCCCCGGGACAGGGAATGAAAAACTGTTTTTT

clone size: NA
V gene: TRBV6-5
J gene: TRBJ2-3
D gene: TRBD2
CDR3 protein: CASSYVRGTDTQYF
CDR3 DNA: TGTGCCAGCAGTTATGTGCGGGGGACAGATACGCAGTATTTT

clone size: NA
V gene: TRBV15
J gene: TRBJ2-3
D gene: TRBD1
CDR3 protein: CATSRGQAVTDTQYF
CDR3 DNA: TGTGCCACCAGCAGGGGACAGGCAGTCACAGATACGCAGTATTTT

clone size: NA
V gene: TRBV13
J gene: TRBJ2-1
D gene: TRBD2
CDR3 protein: CASSPEIREGRYEQFF
CDR3 DNA: TGTGCCAGCAGCCCGGAAATCCGGGAGGGCCGTTATGAGCAGTTCTTC

clone size: NA
V gene: TRBV4-2
J gene: TRBJ2-1
D gene: NA
CDR3 protein: CASRGTRPYNEQFF
CDR3 DNA: TGTGCCAGCAGAGGTACTAGACCGTACAATGAGCAGTTCTTC

clone size: NA
V gene: TRBV5-4
J gene: TRBJ2-7
D gene: TRBD1
CDR3 protein: CASSADRVRSYEQYF
CDR3 DNA: TGTGCCAGCAGCGCAGACAGGGTGCGATCCTACGAGCAGTACTTC

clone size: NA
V gene: TRBV4-2
J gene: TRBJ1-5
D gene: NA
CDR3 protein: CASSPGSQPQHF
CDR3 DNA: TGTGCCAGCAGCCCAGGGAGTCAGCCCCAGCATTTT

clone size: NA
V gene: TRBV28
J gene: TRBJ2-7
D gene: NA
CDR3 protein: CASKTGGVEQYF
CDR3 DNA: TGTGCCAGTAAGACCGGGGGAGTCGAGCAGTACTTC

clone size: NA
V gene: TRBV5-6
J gene: TRBJ2-1
D gene: NA
CDR3 protein: CASSLNDDEQFF
CDR3 DNA: TGTGCCAGCAGCCTTAACGACGATGAGCAGTTCTTC

clone size: NA
V gene: TRBV28
J gene: TRBJ1-3
D gene: NA
CDR3 protein: CASSSGGNSGNTIYF
CDR3 DNA: TGTGCCAGCAGTTCGGGGGGCAACTCTGGAAACACCATATATTTT

clone size: NA
V gene: TRBV11-2
J gene: TRBJ1-4
D gene: NA
CDR3 protein: CASSPGQSNEKLFF
CDR3 DNA: TGTGCCAGCAGCCCCGGACAGAGTAATGAAAAACTGTTTTTT

clone size: NA
V gene: TRBV7-2
J gene: TRBJ2-3
D gene: TRBD1
CDR3 protein: CASSFSTGQGPDTQYF
CDR3 DNA: TGTGCCAGCAGTTTTTCTACGGGACAGGGCCCAGATACGCAGTATTTT

clone size: once
V gene: TRBV11-3
J gene: TRBJ2-1
D gene: TRBD2
CDR3 protein: CASSAAGTSGRVGSYNEQFF
CDR3 DNA: TGTGCCAGCAGCGCCGCCGGGACTAGCGGGAGAGTCGGGTCCTACAATGAGCAGTTCTTC

clone size: NA
V gene: TRBV7-9
J gene: TRBJ1-1
D gene: NA
CDR3 protein: CASSRDNRRAFF
CDR3 DNA: TGTGCCAGCAGCCGGGACAATAGGAGAGCTTTCTTT